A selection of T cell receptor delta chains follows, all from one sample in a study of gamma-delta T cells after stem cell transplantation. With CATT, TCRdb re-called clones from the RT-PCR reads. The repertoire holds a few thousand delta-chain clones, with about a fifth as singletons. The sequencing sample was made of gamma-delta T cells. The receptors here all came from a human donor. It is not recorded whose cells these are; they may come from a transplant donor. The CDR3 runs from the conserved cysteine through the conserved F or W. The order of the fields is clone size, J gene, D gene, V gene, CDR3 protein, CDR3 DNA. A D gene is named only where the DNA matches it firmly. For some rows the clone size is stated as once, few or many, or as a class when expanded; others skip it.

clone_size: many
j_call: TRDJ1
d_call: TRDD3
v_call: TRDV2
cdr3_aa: CACDKLGDTKGTDKLIF
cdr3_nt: TGTGCCTGTGACAAACTGGGGGATACTAAGGGGACCGATAAACTCATCTTT

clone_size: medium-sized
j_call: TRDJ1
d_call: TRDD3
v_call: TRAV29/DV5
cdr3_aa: CAASAPVYWGIGRLFRGADKLIF
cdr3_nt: TGTGCAGCAAGCGCGCCTGTCTACTGGGGGATAGGACGGTTATTCCGGGGAGCCGATAAACTCATCTTT

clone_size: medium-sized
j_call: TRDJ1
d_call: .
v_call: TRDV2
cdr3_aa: CACDYVRGTDKLIF
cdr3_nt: TGTGCCTGTGACTATGTGCGGGGCACCGATAAACTCATCTTT

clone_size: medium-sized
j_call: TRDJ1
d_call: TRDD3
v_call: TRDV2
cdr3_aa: CACDRLGVYTDKLIF
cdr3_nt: TGTGCCTGTGACCGACTGGGGGTATACACCGATAAACTCATCTTT

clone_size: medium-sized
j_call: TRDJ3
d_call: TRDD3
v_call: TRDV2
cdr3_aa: CACDPIWGISSWDTRQMFF
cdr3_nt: TGTGCCTGTGACCCCATCTGGGGGATAAGCTCCTGGGACACCCGACAGATGTTTTTC

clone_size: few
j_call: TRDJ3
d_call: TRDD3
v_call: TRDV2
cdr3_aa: CACDPRNTGGLSSWDTRQMFF
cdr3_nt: TGTGCCTGTGATCCCAGAAATACTGGGGGATTAAGCTCCTGGGACACCCGACAGATGTTTTTC

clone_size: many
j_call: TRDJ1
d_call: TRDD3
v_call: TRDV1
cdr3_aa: CALGERGLPPYWGGTDKLIF
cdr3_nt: TGTGCTCTTGGGGAACGGGGCCTTCCCCCGTACTGGGGGGGGACCGATAAACTCATCTTT

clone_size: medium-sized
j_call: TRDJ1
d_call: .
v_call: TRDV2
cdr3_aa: CACDYVLSSYAYTDKLIF
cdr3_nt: TGTGCCTGTGACTACGTCCTCTCCTCCTACGCGTACACCGATAAACTCATCTTT

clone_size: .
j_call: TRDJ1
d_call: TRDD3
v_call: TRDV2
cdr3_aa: CACDTSWGIRTYTDKLIF
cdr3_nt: TGTGCCTGTGACACGAGCTGGGGGATACGAACGTACACCGATAAACTCATCTTT

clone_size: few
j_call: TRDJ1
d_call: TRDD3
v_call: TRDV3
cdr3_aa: CAFERTGGYLTDKLIF
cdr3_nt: TGTGCCTTTGAGCGTACTGGGGGATATCTCACCGATAAACTCATCTTT

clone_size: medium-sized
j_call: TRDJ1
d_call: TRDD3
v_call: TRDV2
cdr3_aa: CAYLTGWGIPTDKLIF
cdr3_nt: TGTGCCTACCTCACGGGCTGGGGGATACCCACCGATAAACTCATCTTT

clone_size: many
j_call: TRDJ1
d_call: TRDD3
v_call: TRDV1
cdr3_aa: CALGEASVLGDKETDKLIF
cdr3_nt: TGTGCTCTTGGGGAAGCCTCCGTACTGGGGGATAAGGAGACCGATAAACTCATCTTT

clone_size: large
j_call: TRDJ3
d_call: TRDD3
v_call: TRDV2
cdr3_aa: CACDTWGIRSGDDTRQMFF
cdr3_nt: TGTGCCTGTGACACCTGGGGGATACGGTCCGGTGACGACACCCGACAGATGTTTTTC

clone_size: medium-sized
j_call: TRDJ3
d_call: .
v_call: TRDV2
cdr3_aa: CACDTGEPSSWDTRQMFF
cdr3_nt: TGTGCCTGTGACACCGGGGAGCCTAGCTCCTGGGACACCCGACAGATGTTTTTC

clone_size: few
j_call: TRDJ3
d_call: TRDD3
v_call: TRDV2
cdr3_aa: CACDLVLVRTGEDSWDTRQMFF
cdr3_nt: TGTGCCTGTGACCTTGTTTTAGTGAGAACTGGGGAGGACTCCTGGGACACCCGACAGATGTTTTTC

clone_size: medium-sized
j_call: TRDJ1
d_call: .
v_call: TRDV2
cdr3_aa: CACDTLGVPYTDKLIF
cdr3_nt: TGTGCCTGTGACACCTTAGGGGTTCCGTACACCGATAAACTCATCTTT

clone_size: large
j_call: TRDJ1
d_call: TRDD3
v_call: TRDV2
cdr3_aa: CACDTVDSRRMPGDTRELIF
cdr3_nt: TGTGCCTGTGACACCGTGGACTCCCGGAGGATGCCGGGGGATACGCGGGAACTCATCTTT

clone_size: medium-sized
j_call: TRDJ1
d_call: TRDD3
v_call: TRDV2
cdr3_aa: CACDTVGRVGDTTTDKLIF
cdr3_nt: TGTGCCTGTGACACCGTAGGAAGGGTGGGGGATACGACGACCGATAAACTCATCTTT

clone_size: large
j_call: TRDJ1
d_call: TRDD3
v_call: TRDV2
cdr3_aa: CACDTVRGIPNNTDKLIF
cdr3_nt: TGTGCCTGTGACACGGTTCGGGGGATACCCAATAACACCGATAAACTCATCTTT

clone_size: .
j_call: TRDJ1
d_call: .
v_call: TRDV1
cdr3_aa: CALYPTSHYNTDKLIF
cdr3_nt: TGTGCTCTTTACCCTACCTCTCATTATAATACCGATAAACTCATCTTT

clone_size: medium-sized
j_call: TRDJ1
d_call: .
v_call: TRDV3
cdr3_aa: CAFRSYSRLLSTDKLIF
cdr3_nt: TGTGCCTTCCGAAGCTACAGTCGTCTACTGAGTACCGATAAACTCATCTTT

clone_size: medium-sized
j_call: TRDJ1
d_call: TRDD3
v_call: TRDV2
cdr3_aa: CACDTVNPPGTGGSRGVDKLIF
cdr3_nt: TGTGCCTGTGACACCGTAAACCCCCCCGGTACTGGGGGGTCCCGTGGTGTCGATAAACTCATCTTT

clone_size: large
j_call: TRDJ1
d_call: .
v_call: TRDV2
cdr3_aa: CACDTLAGPGTDKLIF
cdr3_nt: TGTGCCTGTGACACCCTGGCCGGGCCGGGCACCGATAAACTCATCTTT

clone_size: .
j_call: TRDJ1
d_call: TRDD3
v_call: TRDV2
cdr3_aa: CACDPLLLGDYTDKLIF
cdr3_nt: TGTGCCTGTGACCCCCTTTTACTGGGGGATTACACCGATAAACTCATCTTT

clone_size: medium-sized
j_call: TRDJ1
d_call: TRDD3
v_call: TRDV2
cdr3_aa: CACERLGDQPHKLIF
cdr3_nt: TGTGCCTGTGAGAGGCTGGGGGACCAGCCGCATAAACTCATCTTT

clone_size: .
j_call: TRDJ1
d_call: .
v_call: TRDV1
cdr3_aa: CALGEKKGLFYGFPQNLASRLTGNMYTNKLIF
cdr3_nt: TGTGCTCTTGGGGAGAAAAAGGGTTTATTCTATGGGTTTCCCCAGAACCTCGCCTCCAGACTTACTGGAAACATGTACACCAATAAACTCATCTTT

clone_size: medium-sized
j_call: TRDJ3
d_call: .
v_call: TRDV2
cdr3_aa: CACDNTVGGASSWDTRQMFF
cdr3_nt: TGTGCCTGTGACAACACCGTCGGTGGGGCTTCCTCCTGGGACACCCGACAGATGTTTTTC

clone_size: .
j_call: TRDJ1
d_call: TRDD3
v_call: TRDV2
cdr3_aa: CACDTLGGTDKLIF
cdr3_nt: TGTGCCTGTGACACTCTGGGGGGCACCGATAAACTCATCTTT

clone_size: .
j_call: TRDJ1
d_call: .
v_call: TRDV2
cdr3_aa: CACEGLGGHLYTDKLIF
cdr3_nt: TGTGCCTGTGAGGGGTTGGGGGGCCACCTATACACCGATAAACTCATCTTT

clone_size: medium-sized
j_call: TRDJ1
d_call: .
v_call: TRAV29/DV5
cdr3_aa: CSVLLCSKRCLPTGPHWGITYTDKLIF
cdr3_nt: .

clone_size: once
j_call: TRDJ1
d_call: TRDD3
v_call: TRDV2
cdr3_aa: CACDFVLGDTADKLIF
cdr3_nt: TGTGCCTGTGATTTCGTACTGGGGGATACGGCCGATAAACTCATCTTT

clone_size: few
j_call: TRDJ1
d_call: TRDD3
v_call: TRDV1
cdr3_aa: CALGEHGQQPSNWGMGPTLYTDKLIF
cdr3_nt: TGTGCTCTTGGGGAACACGGGCAACAGCCTTCTAACTGGGGGATGGGTCCCACTTTGTACACCGATAAACTCATCTTT

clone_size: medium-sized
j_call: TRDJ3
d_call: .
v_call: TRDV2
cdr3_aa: CACDTGGYSSWDTRQMFF
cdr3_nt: TGTGCCTGTGACACTGGGGGTTATAGCTCCTGGGACACCCGACAGATGTTTTTC

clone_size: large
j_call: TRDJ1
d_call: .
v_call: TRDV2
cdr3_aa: CACDSVLLKADKLIF
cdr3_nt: TGTGCCTGTGACAGTGTACTGCTCAAGGCCGATAAACTCATCTTT

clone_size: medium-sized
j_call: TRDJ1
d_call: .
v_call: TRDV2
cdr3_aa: CACDLLLGQYTDKLIF
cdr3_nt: TGTGCCTGTGACCTGCTGCTTGGGCAATACACCGATAAACTCATCTTT

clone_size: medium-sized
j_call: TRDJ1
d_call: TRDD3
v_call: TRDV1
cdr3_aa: CALGVVGDTQLIF
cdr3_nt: TGTGCTCTTGGAGTGGTGGGGGATACACAACTCATCTTT

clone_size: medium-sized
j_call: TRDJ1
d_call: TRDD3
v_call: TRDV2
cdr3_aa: CACDPLLGDTGIHTDKLIF
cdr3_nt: TGTGCCTGTGACCCACTACTGGGGGATACAGGGATACACACCGATAAACTCATCTTT

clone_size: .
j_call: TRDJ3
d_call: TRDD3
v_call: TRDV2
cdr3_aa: CACDGPLGDTPRGSWDTRQMFF
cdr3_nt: TGTGCCTGTGACGGGCCACTGGGGGATACGCCCCGAGGCTCCTGGGACACCCGACAGATGTTTTTC

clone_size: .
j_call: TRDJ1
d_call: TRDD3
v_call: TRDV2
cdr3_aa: CACDPVLLGEIQNTDKLIF
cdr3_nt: TGTGCCTGTGACCCAGTCTTACTGGGGGAGATACAAAACACCGATAAACTCATCTTT

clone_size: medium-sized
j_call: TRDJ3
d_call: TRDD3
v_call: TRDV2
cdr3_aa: CACDTATGGYPTWDTRQMFF
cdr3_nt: TGTGCCTGTGACACCGCTACTGGGGGATACCCAACCTGGGACACCCGACAGATGTTTTTC

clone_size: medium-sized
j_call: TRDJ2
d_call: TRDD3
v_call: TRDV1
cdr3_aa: CALGLFLNLGDTFLGTLTAQLFF
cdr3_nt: TGTGCTCTTGGGCTCTTCCTAAATCTGGGGGATACGTTTTTAGGAACTTTGACAGCACAACTCTTCTTT

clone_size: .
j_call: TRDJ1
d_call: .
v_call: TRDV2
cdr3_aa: CACDPLGPTVDKLIF
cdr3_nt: TGTGCCTGTGACCCATTGGGACCTACTGTCGATAAACTCATCTTT

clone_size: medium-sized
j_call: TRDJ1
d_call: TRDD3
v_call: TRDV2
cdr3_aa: CACDTLGDTGTPLIF
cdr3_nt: TGTGCCTGTGACACCCTGGGGGATACGGGGACTCCACTCATCTTT

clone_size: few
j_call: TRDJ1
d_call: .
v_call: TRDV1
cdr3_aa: CALGELKPYTDKLIF
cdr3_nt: TGTGCTCTTGGGGAACTAAAGCCGTACACCGATAAACTCATCTTT

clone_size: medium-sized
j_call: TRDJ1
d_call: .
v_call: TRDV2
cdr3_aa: CACDTLSTEGDSTDKLIF
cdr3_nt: TGTGCCTGTGACACCTTGTCCACTGAGGGGGACAGTACCGATAAACTCATCTTT

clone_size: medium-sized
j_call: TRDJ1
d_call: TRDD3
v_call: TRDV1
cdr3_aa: CALGERSPRLLGASYTDKLIF
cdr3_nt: TGTGCTCTTGGGGAACGGTCCCCAAGGTTACTGGGGGCTTCGTACACCGATAAACTCATCTTT

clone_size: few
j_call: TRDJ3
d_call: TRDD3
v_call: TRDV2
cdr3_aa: CACDTGGLGDSTSSWDTRQMFF
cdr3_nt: TGTGCCTGTGACACCGGAGGACTGGGGGATAGTACTAGCTCCTGGGACACCCGACAGATGTTTTTC

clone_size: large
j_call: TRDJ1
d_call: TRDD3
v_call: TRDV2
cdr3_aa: CACDPLGPRGTDKLIF
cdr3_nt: TGTGCCTGTGACCCACTGGGGCCTCGGGGAACCGATAAACTCATCTTT

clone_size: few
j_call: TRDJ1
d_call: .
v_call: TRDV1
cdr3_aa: CALGERSSPSYFTHLTGGHPKLIF
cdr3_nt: TGTGCTCTTGGGGAACGGTCTTCTCCTTCCTACTTTACCCACCTTACTGGGGGTCACCCGAAACTCATCTTT

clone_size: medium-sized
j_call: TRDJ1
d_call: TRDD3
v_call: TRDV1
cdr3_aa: CALGELVYPGGYAVPKDFATYTDKLIF
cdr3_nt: TGTGCTCTTGGGGAACTAGTTTATCCTGGGGGATACGCTGTACCCAAGGATTTTGCTACGTACACCGATAAACTCATCTTT

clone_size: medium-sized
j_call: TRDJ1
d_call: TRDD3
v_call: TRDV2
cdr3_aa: CACVDLGDTDKLIF
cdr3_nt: TGTGCCTGTGTCGACCTGGGGGATACCGATAAACTCATCTTT

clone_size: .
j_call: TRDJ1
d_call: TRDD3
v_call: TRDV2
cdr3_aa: CACDSVLGTRNYTDKLIF
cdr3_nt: TGTGCCTGTGACAGCGTACTGGGGACCCGGAACTACACCGATAAACTCATCTTT

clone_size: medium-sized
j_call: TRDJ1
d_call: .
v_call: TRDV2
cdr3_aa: CACDALAPGGNTDKLIF
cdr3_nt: TGTGCCTGTGACGCCCTTGCCCCGGGTGGCAACACCGATAAACTCATCTTT

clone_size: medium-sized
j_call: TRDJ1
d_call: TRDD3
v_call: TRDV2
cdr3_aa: CACDTSFLQLLGDTRVTDKLIF
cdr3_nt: TGTGCCTGTGACACATCCTTCCTACAATTGCTGGGGGATACGCGTGTCACCGATAAACTCATCTTT

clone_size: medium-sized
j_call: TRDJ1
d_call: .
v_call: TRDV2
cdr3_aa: CACDTLREEDKLIF
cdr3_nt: TGTGCCTGTGACACGCTGCGGGAGGAAGATAAACTCATCTTT